Below, one T cell receptor beta chain is given with its context. TCRdb's table, derived via immunoSEQ multiplex PCR, lists solely in-frame clones and lacks some. The table includes some 55,000 clones, about 87% detected once. The data stem from a study of blood T cell repertoires in COVID-19. Study summary: Acute and convalescent COVID-19 samples came from the United States, Italy and Spain. Sources were T cells, B-cell-depleted T cells, or PBMCs; the material itself was cDNA or gDNA.

Trimming cost V 5 bases and J 5 bases, with 16 bases left between them. Looked up from germline, CDR1 is SGHAT and CDR2 is FQNNGV. CDR3 size: 15 residues. Sequenced input: peripheral blood. The chain has TRBV11-2 and TRBJ2-1; a weak D match, TRBD2 (5 bases). This receptor was identified in a man aged 55 to 70 with acute or convalescent COVID-19. The CDR3 here is CASSPRRSGNNEQFF. The CDR3 DNA reads TGTGCCAGCAGCCCGCGGAGGTCGGGCAACAATGAGCAGTTCTTC.